The next 18 T cell receptor beta chains were all read from a single sample in a study of T cell repertoires in cytomegalovirus infection. TCRdb called the reads again in MiXCR, with one record for every CDR3 protein. The sample has about 110,000 distinct CDR3 sequences; 30% to 35% are singletons. For these TCRs, the target antigens are not known. Sequenced material: CD8+ T cells from cultured PBMCs, taken from culture after CMV antigen stimulation. The receptors were gathered from a human donor in good health (CMV status not recorded). Some clones in this sample may be carry-over from other donors' samples.

The gene calls are TRBV20-1 and TRBJ1-1; D unclear. CDR3 size: 14 residues. V lost 3 bases and J lost 0, with 11 bases in between. CDR1 is DFQATT and CDR2 is SNEGSKA in the germline V gene (reference sequence). The CDR3 region has the DNA TGCAGTGCTAGGCCCCTTGGAATGAACACTGAAGCTTTCTTT. This encodes CSARPLGMNTEAFF.

The rearrangement links TRBV5-1 to TRBJ2-2, with 8 nucleotides matching TRBD2. Germline CDR1 and CDR2: SGHRS and YFSETQ. The CDR3 contains 18 residues. With V trimmed by 0 bases and J by 1 base, 8 bases remained unmatched. As DNA, the CDR3 is TGCGCCAGCAGCTTGGGCTTTGGCGGGGGGCTGAACACCGGGGAGCTGTTTTTT. It yields the protein CASSLGFGGGLNTGELFF.

The J gene is TRBJ2-5, the V gene TRBV6-5, with a possible D match to TRBD1 (6 bases). Germline assignment: CDR1 MNHEY and CDR2 SVGAGI. Trimming pared 2 bases from V and 1 base from J, leaving 8 bases between. The CDR3 is 14 residues long. The CDR3 DNA is TGTGCCAGCAGTTACGGGGGCACCCAAGAGACCCAGTACTTC. This encodes CASSYGGTQETQYF.

This clonotype was observed a few times. The chain carries TRBV4-2 and TRBJ2-1; the match to TRBD2 covers 11 bases. This CDR3 region has 17 residues. V dropped 4 bases and J dropped 7; count of bases not matched to a gene: 12. Germline loops: CDR1 LGHNA, CDR2 YNFKEQ. The CDR3: CASSPTILAGGRNEQFF. The CDR3 nucleotides are TGTGCCAGCAGCCCGACGATATTAGCGGGGGGGCGAAATGAGCAGTTCTTC.

This chain uses TRBV20-1 with TRBJ1-1; D remains unclear. Germline V gives CDR1 DFQATT, CDR2 SNEGSKA (reference sequence). V shed 3 bases and J shed 0 bases, with 17 bases lying between them. The CDR3 is 16 amino acids. The CDR3 bases are TGCAGTGCTAGGACCTTTGATCGAGTCATGAACACTGAAGCTTTCTTT. It codes for CSARTFDRVMNTEAFF.

The chain carries TRBV6-1 and TRBJ2-3; 10 positions agree with TRBD2. CDR3 length: 16 residues. CDR1 is MNHNS, CDR2 SASEGT, per germline. V shed 3 bases and J 0 bases; nucleotides not matched to a gene: 3. CDR3 sequence: CASSEASGGSTDTQYF. The CDR3 DNA is TGTGCCAGCAGTGAGGCTAGCGGGGGCAGCACAGATACGCAGTATTTT.

This clonotype was counted many times. The chain joins TRBV7-2 to TRBJ1-1; maybe TRBD1 (5 bases). The CDR3 totals 14 residues. Trimming pared 0 bases from V and 7 bases from J, leaving 12 bases between. Germline CDR1 is SGHTA and CDR2 is FQGNSA. DNA of the CDR3: TGTGCCAGCAGCTTAGCGAGGGCAGGGTATGAAGCTTTCTTT. As protein: CASSLARAGYEAFF.

The chain couples TRBV28 to TRBJ1-6; D ambiguous. Trimming stripped 3 bases from V and 2 bases from J, with 11 bases between. The CDR3 has 16 residues. Germline CDR1 MDHEN, CDR2 SYDVKM. In nucleotides, the CDR3 is TGTGCCAGCAGTTTTCTTTGGGTCGCCTATAATTCACCCCTCCACTTT. As protein: CASSFLWVAYNSPLHF.

The chain links TRBV29-1 to TRBJ2-7; no clear D. Germline V gene data show CDR1 as SQVTM and CDR2 as ANQGSEA. With 6 bases removed from V and 0 bases from J, the gap between germline ends came to 12 bases. CDR3 length: 13 amino acids. The CDR3 DNA follows: TGCAGCGTCGTGCTATCGGACTCCTACGAGCAGTACTTC. Translation gives CSVVLSDSYEQYF.

CDR3 region: CASSSTWGSTKETQYF. CDR3 in DNA: TGTGCCAGCAGCTCTACTTGGGGCTCTACCAAAGAGACCCAGTACTTC. V is TRBV7-9 and J is TRBJ2-5, with D maybe TRBD1 (5 bases). This CDR3 comprises 16 residues. V shed 4 bases and J shed 3 bases, with 18 bases lying between them. Germline-derived CDR1 and CDR2 are SEHNR and FQNEAQ (reference sequence).

This clonotype has more than one count but fewer than ten. CDR3 sequence: CASSYGVVFYNEQFF. The CDR3 DNA reads TGTGCCAGCAGTTACGGGGTAGTATTCTACAATGAGCAGTTCTTC. The chain employs TRBV6-6 and TRBJ2-1; D unresolved. The germline V gene encodes CDR1 MNHNY and CDR2 SVGAGI (reference sequence). This CDR3 is 15 amino acids long. Trimming shortened V by 2 bases and J by 3 bases, and 11 bases separated the two germline ends.

The gene calls are TRBV2 and TRBJ1-2; a possible D gene is TRBD1 (5 bases). This CDR3 contains 15 residues. Trimming stripped 2 bases from V and 0 bases from J, with 10 bases between. Germline V gene data show CDR1 as SNHLY and CDR2 as FYNNEI. The CDR3 DNA reads as TGTGCCAGCAGTGAATGGACAACGTCTAACTATGGCTACACCTTC. It yields the protein CASSEWTTSNYGYTF.

This clonotype was seen only a few times. The rearrangement uses TRBV3-1 and TRBJ2-1; maybe TRBD2 (6 bases). The CDR3 runs to 16 residues. V lost 3 bases and J lost 5, with 17 bases in between. CDR1 is LGHDT, CDR2 YNNKEL, per germline (reference sequence). The CDR3 protein is CASSHGWRDPNNEQFF. As DNA, the CDR3 is TGTGCCAGCAGCCATGGTTGGAGGGATCCCAACAATGAGCAGTTCTTC.

This clonotype was seen a handful of times. V is TRBV19 and J is TRBJ1-3, with D perhaps TRBD1 (6 bases). The V gene's germline CDR1 is LNHDA and CDR2 SQIVND (reference sequence). V was shortened by 3 bases and J by 4 bases, with 13 bases between the two germline ends. This CDR3 has 15 residues. The CDR3 protein is CASSINREGGNTIYF. CDR3 DNA sequence: TGTGCCAGTAGTATCAACAGGGAGGGAGGAAACACCATATATTTT.

With regard to this clonotype: It may be a read error: a sequence one base away is much more abundant. The chain recombines TRBV10-3 with TRBJ2-5, with no clear D. The CDR3 sequence is 11 residues long. V shed 5 bases and J shed 5 bases, with 6 bases lying between them. Germline values: CDR1 ENHRY, CDR2 SYGVKD. The CDR3 coding sequence is TGTGCCATCAGTAAAGGGGAGACCCAGTACTTC. Protein: CAISKGETQYF.

The CDR3 DNA follows: TGTGCCAGCAGTTTTGGGGCGGCGGCTGAGCAGTTCTTC. Protein: CASSFGAAAEQFF. V usage is TRBV27 and J usage is TRBJ2-1; TRBD1 is a possible D gene (5 bases). V lost 3 bases to trimming and J lost 9 bases, with 12 bases between them. This CDR3 region has 13 residues. CDR1 MNHEY and CDR2 SMNVEV come from the germline V gene (reference sequence).

The genes are TRBV2 and TRBJ1-2, with 7 nucleotides matching TRBD1. CDR1 is SNHLY and CDR2 is FYNNEI in the germline V gene. The CDR3 extends over 18 amino acids. After removal of 2 bases from V and 3 bases from J, the junction contained 15 bases not matched to a gene. The CDR3 bases are TGTGCCAGCAGTGAATTAGAGGGGGCTCCCTCCTTTGACTATGGCTACACCTTC. This sequence encodes CASSELEGAPSFDYGYTF.

The chain uses TRBV12-3 or TRBV12-4 and TRBJ1-4; 8 bases match TRBD1. The CDR3 sequence is 17 residues long. The V and J ends lost 6 bases and 6 bases, in that order; junction bases with no gene match: 15. DNA of the CDR3: TGTGCCAGCAGCCTACCCTATGGACAGGGCCGCGATGAAAAACTGTTTTTT. It encodes CASSLPYGQGRDEKLFF.